Ten or more counts support the clone carrying this T cell receptor beta chain. No antigen is known for it. Via MiXCR, TCRdb re-called the 5' RACE reads, giving one row per CDR3 protein. This table holds a few hundred thousand distinct CDR3 sequences, approximately 14% found once. The data belong to a study of T-cell memory formation after mild COVID-19. Study-wide findings and caveats: Contracting clones from day 15 to 85 showed balanced CD4/CD8; later expanders favored CD4+.

The material sequenced was PBMCs or a T cell subset sorted from them (not recorded which). This TCR came from a man between 18 and 35 years old who had mild COVID-19 (a few samples of this study predate the infection). Cell type and time point are not known.

CDR3 sequence: CASSQDTGGNGYTF. Here the CDR3 DNA reads TGCGCCAGCAGCCAAGATACGGGGGGGAACGGCTACACCTTC. The chain combines TRBV4-3 with TRBJ1-2; tentatively, D is TRBD1 (5 bases). Trimming cost V 0 bases and J 8 bases, with 13 bases left between them. The germline V gene encodes CDR1 LGHNA and CDR2 YSLEER. This CDR3 has 14 amino acids.